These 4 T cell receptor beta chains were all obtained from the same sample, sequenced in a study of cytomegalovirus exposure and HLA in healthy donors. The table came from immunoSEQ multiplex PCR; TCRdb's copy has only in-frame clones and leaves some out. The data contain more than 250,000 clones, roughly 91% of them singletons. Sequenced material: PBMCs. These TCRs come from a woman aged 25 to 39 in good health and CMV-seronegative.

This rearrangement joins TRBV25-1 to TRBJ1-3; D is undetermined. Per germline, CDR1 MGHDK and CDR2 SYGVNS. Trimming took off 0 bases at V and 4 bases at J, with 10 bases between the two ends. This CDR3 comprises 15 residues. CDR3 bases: TGTGCCAGCAGTGAATACGTAGGTGGAGGAAACACCATATATTTT. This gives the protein CASSEYVGGGNTIYF.

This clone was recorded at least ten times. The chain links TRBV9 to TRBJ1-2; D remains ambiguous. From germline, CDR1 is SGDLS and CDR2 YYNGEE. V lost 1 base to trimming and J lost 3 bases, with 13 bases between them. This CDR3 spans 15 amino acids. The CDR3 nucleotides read TGTGCCAGCAGCGTAATTGACGGGGTGGACTATGGCTACACCTTC. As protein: CASSVIDGVDYGYTF.

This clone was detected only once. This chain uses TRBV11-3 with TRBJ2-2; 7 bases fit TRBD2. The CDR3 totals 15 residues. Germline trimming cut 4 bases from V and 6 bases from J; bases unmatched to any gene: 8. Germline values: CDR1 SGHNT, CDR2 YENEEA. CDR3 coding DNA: TGTGCCAGCAGCTCTATAACGGGAGGAGCCGGGGAGCTGTTTTTT. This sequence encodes CASSSITGGAGELFF.

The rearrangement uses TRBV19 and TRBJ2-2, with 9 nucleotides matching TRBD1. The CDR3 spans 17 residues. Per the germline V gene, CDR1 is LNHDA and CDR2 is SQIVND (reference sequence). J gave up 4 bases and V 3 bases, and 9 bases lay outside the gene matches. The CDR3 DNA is TGTGCCAGTAGTATCCTGACAGGGGGTCGGGGCACCGGGGAGCTGTTTTTT. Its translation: CASSILTGGRGTGELFF.